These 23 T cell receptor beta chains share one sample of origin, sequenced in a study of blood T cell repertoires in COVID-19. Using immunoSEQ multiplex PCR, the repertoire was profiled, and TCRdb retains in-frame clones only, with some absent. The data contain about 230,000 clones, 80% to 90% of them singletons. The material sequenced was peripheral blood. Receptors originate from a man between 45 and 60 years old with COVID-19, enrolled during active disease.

CDR3: CASSEGRGRGFYNEQFF. The DNA for the CDR3 is TGTGCCAGCAGTGAAGGTAGGGGGCGCGGTTTTTACAATGAGCAGTTCTTC. The genes are TRBV2 and TRBJ2-1, with TRBD1 identical over 7 bases. Trimming cost V 1 base and J 4 bases; bases outside gene matches: 10. Germline CDR1 SNHLY, CDR2 FYNNEI. The CDR3 loop spans 17 amino acids.

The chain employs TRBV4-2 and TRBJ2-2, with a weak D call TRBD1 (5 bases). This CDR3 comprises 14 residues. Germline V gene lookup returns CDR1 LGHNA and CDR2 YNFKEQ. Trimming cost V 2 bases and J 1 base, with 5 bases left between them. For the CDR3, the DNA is TGTGCCAGCAGCCAACAGGGGAACACCGGGGAGCTGTTTTTT. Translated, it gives CASSQQGNTGELFF.

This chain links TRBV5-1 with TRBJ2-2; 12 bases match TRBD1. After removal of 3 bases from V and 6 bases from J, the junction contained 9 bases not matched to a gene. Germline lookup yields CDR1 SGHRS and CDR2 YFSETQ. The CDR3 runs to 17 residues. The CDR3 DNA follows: TGCGCCAGCAGCTGGAACCCGGGACAGGGGGCCGCCGGGGAGCTGTTTTTT. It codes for CASSWNPGQGAAGELFF.

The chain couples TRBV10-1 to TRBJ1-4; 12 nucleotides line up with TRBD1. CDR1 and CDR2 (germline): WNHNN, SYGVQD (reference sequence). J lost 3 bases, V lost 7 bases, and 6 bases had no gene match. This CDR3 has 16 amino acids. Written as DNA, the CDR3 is TGCGCCAGCACTAAAGGGACAGGGGGCCCTAATGAAAAACTGTTTTTT. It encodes CASTKGTGGPNEKLFF.

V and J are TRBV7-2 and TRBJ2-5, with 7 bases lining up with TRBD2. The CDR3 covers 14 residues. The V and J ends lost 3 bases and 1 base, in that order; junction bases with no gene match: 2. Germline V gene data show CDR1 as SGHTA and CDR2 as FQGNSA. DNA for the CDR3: TGTGCCAGCAGCTTCGGGGGGATCCAAGAGACCCAGTACTTC. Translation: CASSFGGIQETQYF.

Here the CDR3 reads CASSQDGAGRASYNSPLHF. DNA for the CDR3: TGTGCCAGCAGCCAAGATGGGGCGGGACGGGCCTCCTATAATTCACCCCTCCACTTT. The V gene is TRBV3-1 (or the pseudogene TRBV3-2), the J gene TRBJ1-6; D perhaps matches TRBD1 (5 bases). This CDR3 spans 19 amino acids. V lost 0 bases and J 0 bases, leaving 15 bases between the germline ends. Germline lookup yields CDR1 LGHDT and CDR2 YNNKEL (reference sequence).

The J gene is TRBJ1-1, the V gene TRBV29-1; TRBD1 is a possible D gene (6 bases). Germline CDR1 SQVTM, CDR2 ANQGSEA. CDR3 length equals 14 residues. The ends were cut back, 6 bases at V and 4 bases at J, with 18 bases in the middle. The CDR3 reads CSVQNRQASTEAFF. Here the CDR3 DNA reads TGCAGCGTCCAAAATAGACAGGCAAGCACTGAAGCTTTCTTT.

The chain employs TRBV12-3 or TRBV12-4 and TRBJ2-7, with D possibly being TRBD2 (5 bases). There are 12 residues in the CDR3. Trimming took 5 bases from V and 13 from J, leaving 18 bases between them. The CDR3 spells CASSPKTGVRYF. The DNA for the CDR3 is TGTGCCAGCAGTCCCAAGACCGGGGTTCGTTACTTC.

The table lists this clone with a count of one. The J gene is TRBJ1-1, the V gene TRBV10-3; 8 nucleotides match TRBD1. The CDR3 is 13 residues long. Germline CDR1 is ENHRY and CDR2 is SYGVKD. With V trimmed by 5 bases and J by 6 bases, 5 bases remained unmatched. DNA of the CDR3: TGTGCCATCAGTATGACAGGGGTCGCTGAAGCTTTCTTT. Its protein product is CAISMTGVAEAFF.

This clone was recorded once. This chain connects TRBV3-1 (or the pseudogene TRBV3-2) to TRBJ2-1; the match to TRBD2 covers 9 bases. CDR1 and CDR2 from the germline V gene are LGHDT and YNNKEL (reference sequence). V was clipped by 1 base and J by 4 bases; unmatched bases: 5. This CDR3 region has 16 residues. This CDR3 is CASSQAAAGGYNEQFF. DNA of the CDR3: TGTGCCAGCAGCCAAGCTGCGGCGGGAGGGTACAATGAGCAGTTCTTC.

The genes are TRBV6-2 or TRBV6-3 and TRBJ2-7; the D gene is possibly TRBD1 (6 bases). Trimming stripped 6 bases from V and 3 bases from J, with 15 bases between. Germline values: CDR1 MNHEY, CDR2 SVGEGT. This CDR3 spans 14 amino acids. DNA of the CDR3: TGTGCCAGCAGCCCTAGGACAGCTAACTACGAGCAGTACTTC. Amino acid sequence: CASSPRTANYEQYF.

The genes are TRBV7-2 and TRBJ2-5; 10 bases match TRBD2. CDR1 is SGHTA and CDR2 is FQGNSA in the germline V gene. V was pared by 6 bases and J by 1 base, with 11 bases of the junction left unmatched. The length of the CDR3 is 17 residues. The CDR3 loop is CASRRNLASGGQETQYF. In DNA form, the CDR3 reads TGTGCCAGCAGGCGAAACCTGGCTAGCGGGGGCCAAGAGACCCAGTACTTC.

The CDR3 loop is CASSLRTGGANYGYTF. In nucleotides, the CDR3 is TGTGCCAGCAGTTTAAGGACAGGCGGAGCTAACTATGGCTACACCTTC. This chain uses TRBV27 with TRBJ1-2; TRBD1 agrees at 7 bases. Germline V CDR1 and CDR2: MNHEY, SMNVEV (reference sequence). This CDR3 comprises 16 residues. Trimming at V came to 2 bases and at J to 0 bases, leaving 6 bases not matched to a gene.

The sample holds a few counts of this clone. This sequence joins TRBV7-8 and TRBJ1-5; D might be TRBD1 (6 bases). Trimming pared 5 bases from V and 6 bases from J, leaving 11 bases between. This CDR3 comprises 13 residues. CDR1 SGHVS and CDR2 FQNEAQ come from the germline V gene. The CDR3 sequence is CASSQGSVQPQHF. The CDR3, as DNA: TGTGCCAGCAGCCAGGGGTCGGTTCAGCCCCAGCATTTT.

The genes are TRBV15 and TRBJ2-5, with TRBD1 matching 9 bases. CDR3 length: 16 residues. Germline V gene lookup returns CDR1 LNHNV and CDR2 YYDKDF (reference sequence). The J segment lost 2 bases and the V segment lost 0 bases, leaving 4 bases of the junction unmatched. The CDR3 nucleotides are TGTGCCACCAGCAGAGAACCGGGACAGGGACAAGAGACCCAGTACTTC. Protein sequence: CATSREPGQGQETQYF.

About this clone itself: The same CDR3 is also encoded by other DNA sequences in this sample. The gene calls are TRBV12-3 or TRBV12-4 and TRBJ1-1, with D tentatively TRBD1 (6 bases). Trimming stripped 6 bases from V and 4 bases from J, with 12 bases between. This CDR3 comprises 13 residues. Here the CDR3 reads CASSQGGGTEAFF. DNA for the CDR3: TGTGCCAGCAGCCAAGGGGGTGGCACTGAAGCTTTCTTT.

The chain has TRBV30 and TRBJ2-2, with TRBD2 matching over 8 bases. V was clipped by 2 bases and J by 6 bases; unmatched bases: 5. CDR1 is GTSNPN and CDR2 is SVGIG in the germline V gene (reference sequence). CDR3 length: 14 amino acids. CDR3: CAWSNGGAAGELFF. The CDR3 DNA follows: TGTGCCTGGAGTAACGGGGGGGCGGCCGGGGAGCTGTTTTTT. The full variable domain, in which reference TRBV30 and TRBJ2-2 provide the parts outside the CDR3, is SQTIHQWPATLVQPVGSPLSLECTVEGTSNPNLYWYRQAAGRGLQLLFYSVGIGQISSEVPQNLSASRPQDRQFILSSKKLLLSDSGFYLCAWSNGGAAGELFFGEGSRLTVL.

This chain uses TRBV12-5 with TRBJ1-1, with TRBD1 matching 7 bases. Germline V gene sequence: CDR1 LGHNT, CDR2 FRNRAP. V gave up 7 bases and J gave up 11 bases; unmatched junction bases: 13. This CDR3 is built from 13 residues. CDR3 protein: CASADRTGRVAFF. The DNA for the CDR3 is TGTGCTAGTGCCGACCGGACAGGCCGAGTGGCTTTCTTT.

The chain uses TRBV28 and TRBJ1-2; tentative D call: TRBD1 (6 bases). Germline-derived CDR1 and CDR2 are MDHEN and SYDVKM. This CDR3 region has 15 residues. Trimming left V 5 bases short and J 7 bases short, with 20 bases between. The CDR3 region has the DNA TGTGCCAGCAGTAGAGGGGGGGTCAGGGGCGGTGGCTACACCTTC. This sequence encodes CASSRGGVRGGGYTF.

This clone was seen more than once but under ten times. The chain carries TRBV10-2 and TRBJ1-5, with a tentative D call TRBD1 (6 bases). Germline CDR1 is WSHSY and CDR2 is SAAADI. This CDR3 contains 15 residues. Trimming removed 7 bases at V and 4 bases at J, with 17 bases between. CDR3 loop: CASKKGGRGNQPQHF. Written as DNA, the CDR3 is TGCGCCAGCAAGAAGGGTGGCAGGGGAAATCAGCCCCAGCATTTT.

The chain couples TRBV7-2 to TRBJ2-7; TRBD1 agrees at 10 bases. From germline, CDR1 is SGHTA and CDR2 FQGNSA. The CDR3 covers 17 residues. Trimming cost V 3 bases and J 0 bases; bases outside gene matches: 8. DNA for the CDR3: TGTGCCAGCAGCTTCGTAGGAGGGACAGGGGACTCCTACGAGCAGTACTTC. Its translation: CASSFVGGTGDSYEQYF.

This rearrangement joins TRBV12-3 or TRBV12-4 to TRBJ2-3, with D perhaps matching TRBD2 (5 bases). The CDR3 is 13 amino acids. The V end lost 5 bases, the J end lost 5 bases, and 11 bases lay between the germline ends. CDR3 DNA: TGTGCCAGCAGTAGGGAGATAGGAGATACGCAGTATTTT. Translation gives CASSREIGDTQYF.

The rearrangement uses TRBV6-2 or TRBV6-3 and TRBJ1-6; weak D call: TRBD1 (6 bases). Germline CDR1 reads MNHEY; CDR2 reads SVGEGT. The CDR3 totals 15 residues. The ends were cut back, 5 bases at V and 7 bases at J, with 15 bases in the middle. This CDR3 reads CASSAADRPNSPLHF. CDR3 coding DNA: TGTGCCAGCAGTGCGGCGGACAGACCCAATTCACCCCTCCACTTT.